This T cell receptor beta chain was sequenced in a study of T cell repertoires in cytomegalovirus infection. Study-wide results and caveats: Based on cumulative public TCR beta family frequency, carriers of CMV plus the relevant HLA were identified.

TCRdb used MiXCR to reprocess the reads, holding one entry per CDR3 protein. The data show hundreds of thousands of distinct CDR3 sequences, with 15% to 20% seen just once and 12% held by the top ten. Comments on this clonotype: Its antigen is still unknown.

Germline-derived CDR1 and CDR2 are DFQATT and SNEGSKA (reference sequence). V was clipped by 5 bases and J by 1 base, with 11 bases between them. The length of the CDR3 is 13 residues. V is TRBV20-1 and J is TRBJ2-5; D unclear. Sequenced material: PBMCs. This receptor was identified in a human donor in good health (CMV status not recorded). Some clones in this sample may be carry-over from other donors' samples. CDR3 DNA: TGCAGTGCTGCCCGCGTGCTCCAAGAGACCCAGTACTTC. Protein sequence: CSAARVLQETQYF.